Shown below are 18 T cell receptor beta chains from a single sample sequenced in a study of early T cells in non-severe SARS-CoV-2 infection. Using its own MiXCR run on the 5' RACE reads, TCRdb lists one record per CDR3 protein. The top ten clones hold about 5.6% of a sample with around 26,000 distinct CDR3 sequences, 3.5% to 4.5% of them seen once. The source material was whole blood. These receptors all stem from an adult who was a healthcare worker with PCR-confirmed SARS-CoV-2 infection or an uninfected control (not recorded which).

Ten or more counts support this clonotype. The chain uses TRBV4-3 and TRBJ1-2; 7 nucleotides agree with TRBD1. J gave up 7 bases and V 0 bases, and 5 bases lay outside the gene matches. This CDR3 region has 14 residues. Germline CDR1 reads LGHNA; CDR2 reads YSLEER. The CDR3 DNA follows: TGCGCCAGCAGCCAAGATTGGGACAGCGGTGGCTACACCTTC. It specifies CASSQDWDSGGYTF.

In its sample, this clonotype was seen many times. The V gene is TRBV7-8, the J gene TRBJ2-3; TRBD2 aligns across 11 bases. The CDR3 has 17 amino acids. Germline V gene lookup returns CDR1 SGHVS and CDR2 FQNEAQ. V trimming: 4 bases; J trimming: 0 bases; junction bases outside the gene matches: 6. Written as DNA, the CDR3 is TGTGCCAGCAGCTCTAGCGGGGGGCCCCCAAGCACAGATACGCAGTATTTT. It codes for CASSSSGGPPSTDTQYF. The full variable domain, with the rest looked up from reference TRBV7-8 and TRBJ2-3, is GAGVSQSPRYKVAKRGQDVALRCDPISGHVSLFWYQQALGQGPEFLTYFQNEAQLDKSGLPSDRFFAERPEGSVSTLKIQRTQQEDSAVYLCASSSSGGPPSTDTQYFGPGTRLTVL.

Many counts were recorded for this clonotype. The chain recombines TRBV11-3 with TRBJ2-5; 12 nucleotides align to TRBD2. Germline CDR1 is SGHNT and CDR2 is YENEEA. The CDR3 has 16 residues. With V trimmed by 3 bases and J by 0 bases, 2 bases remained unmatched. CDR3 DNA sequence: TGTGCCAGCAGCTTGGGACTAGCGGGCCACCAAGAGACCCAGTACTTC. Translation gives CASSLGLAGHQETQYF.

The chain carries TRBV10-3 and TRBJ2-2; 7 nucleotides align to TRBD1. CDR1 is ENHRY and CDR2 is SYGVKD in the germline V gene. The ends lost 10 bases at V and 5 bases at J; junction bases unmatched: 7. The CDR3 runs 13 residues. CDR3 nucleotides: TGTGCCACCAGCGACAGGGATACCGGGGAGCTGTTTTTT. Amino acids: CATSDRDTGELFF.

This chain uses TRBV20-1 with TRBJ1-2, with D possibly being TRBD1 (6 bases). CDR3 length: 12 residues. CDR1 is DFQATT, CDR2 SNEGSKA, per germline (reference sequence). Trimming stripped 5 bases from V and 2 bases from J, with 9 bases between. CDR3 protein: CSALRGNYGYTF. CDR3 in DNA: TGCAGTGCTCTAAGGGGGAACTATGGCTACACCTTC.

This clonotype was seen ten or more times. The chain joins TRBV19 to TRBJ1-5, with 10 nucleotides matching TRBD1. Per germline, CDR1 LNHDA and CDR2 SQIVND (reference sequence). The CDR3 extends over 15 amino acids. V lost 5 bases and J lost 7; bases outside the gene matches: 8. Here the CDR3 DNA reads TGTGCCAGTAGTCACCGGGACAGGGGTTCCCAGCCCCAGCATTTT. It yields the protein CASSHRDRGSQPQHF.

This clonotype was found many times. The V call is TRBV10-2, the J call TRBJ1-2; 8 bases align to TRBD1. Germline loops: CDR1 WSHSY, CDR2 SAAADI. The length of the CDR3 is 12 residues. Trimming at V came to 8 bases and at J to 8 bases, leaving 7 bases not matched to a gene. For the CDR3, the DNA is TGCGCCAGCGGGCCAGGGGGCGTCGGCTACACCTTC. This sequence encodes CASGPGGVGYTF.

This clonotype came up many times. The chain uses TRBV12-3 or TRBV12-4 and TRBJ2-3; D gene unclear. V gave up 6 bases and J gave up 3 bases, with 4 bases separating them. The CDR3 totals 11 residues. DNA of the CDR3: TGTGCCAGCAGCGTAACAGATACGCAGTATTTT. This sequence encodes CASSVTDTQYF.

This clonotype was found many times. V usage is TRBV4-2 and J usage is TRBJ2-7; 7 bases fit TRBD1. V shed 1 base, J shed 2 bases, and the junction held 5 bases outside the gene matches. The germline gives CDR1 LGHNA, CDR2 YNFKEQ. This CDR3 is built from 15 residues. The CDR3 region has the DNA TGTGCCAGCAGCCAAGGAGCACAGGGGCCCTACGAGCAGTACTTC. Protein: CASSQGAQGPYEQYF.

This clonotype was recorded many times. The CDR3 ends on some other residue instead of the conserved phenylalanine or tryptophan, so this is likely a read error. V usage is TRBV9 and J usage is TRBJ1-6; D perhaps matches TRBD1 (5 bases). Germline-derived CDR1 and CDR2 are SGDLS and YYNGEE. Between the trimmed V and J ends, which lost 0 bases and 7 bases, there was a span of 8 bases. This CDR3 region has 14 residues. The CDR3, as DNA: TGTGCCAGCAGCGTAGCCAGGGCGAATTCACCCCTCCACTCT. This gives the protein CASSVARANSPLHS.

This clonotype was recorded at least ten times. This sequence joins TRBV6-5 and TRBJ2-7, with 8 bases aligning to TRBD1. Unmatched junction bases numbered 10, after V lost 8 bases and J lost 1 base. Germline CDR1 is MNHEY and CDR2 is SVGAGI. CDR3 length: 15 residues. The CDR3 DNA reads as TGTGCCAGCCGTCGCGATGGACAGGGATCCTACGAGCAGTACTTC. Protein sequence: CASRRDGQGSYEQYF.

By proportion, this clonotype is medium-sized. This chain joins TRBV25-1 and TRBJ1-1, with 8 nucleotides matching TRBD1. Trimming removed 3 bases from V and 0 bases from J; junction bases left unmatched: 3. This CDR3 region has 15 residues. The V gene's germline CDR1 is MGHDK and CDR2 SYGVNS. CDR3 nucleotides: TGTGCCAGCAGTGAGCTCAGGGGGCTGAACACTGAAGCTTTCTTT. Translation gives CASSELRGLNTEAFF.

This clonotype was observed many times. The rearrangement joins TRBV6-5 to TRBJ1-6, with 8 positions matching TRBD1. Germline assignment: CDR1 MNHEY and CDR2 SVGAGI. This CDR3 has 15 amino acids. With 0 bases clipped from V and 7 bases from J, the junction kept 2 bases outside the gene matches. The CDR3 is CASSYSWTGNSPLHF. The CDR3, as DNA: TGTGCCAGCAGTTACTCGTGGACAGGGAATTCACCCCTCCACTTT.

This clonotype was seen at least ten times. The chain has TRBV12-3 or TRBV12-4 and TRBJ2-5, with TRBD2 matching over 8 bases. With V trimmed by 6 bases and J by 1 base, 7 bases remained unmatched. This CDR3 has 15 residues. CDR3 nucleotides: TGTGCCAGCAGCCGTGACGGGGGGGCCCAAGAGACCCAGTACTTC. This translates into CASSRDGGAQETQYF.

This clonotype appeared many times. The V call is TRBV4-1, the J call TRBJ1-3; 10 nucleotides align to TRBD1. Germline V lookup: CDR1 MGHRA, CDR2 YSYEKL. V was clipped by 4 bases and J by 2 bases; unmatched bases: 5. The CDR3 totals 16 residues. DNA for the CDR3: TGCGCCAGCAGCCCGATGGGGACAGGGGCTGGAAACACCATATATTTT. It translates to CASSPMGTGAGNTIYF.

The sample holds many counts of this clonotype. J is TRBJ2-5 and V is TRBV10-3, with 8 positions matching TRBD2. Germline CDR1 reads ENHRY; CDR2 reads SYGVKD. Unmatched junction bases numbered 5, after V lost 6 bases and J lost 5 bases. This CDR3 comprises 13 residues. The CDR3 sequence is CAISGGATETQYF. As DNA, the CDR3 is TGTGCCATCAGCGGGGGGGCAACGGAGACCCAGTACTTC.

The chain has TRBV12-5 and TRBJ2-3; the D gene is possibly TRBD1 (5 bases). V was cut by 6 bases and J by 8 bases, with 12 bases left in between. This CDR3 contains 12 residues. Germline V gene sequence: CDR1 LGHNT, CDR2 FRNRAP. The CDR3 DNA follows: TGTGCTAGTGGGGCCGTTGGGGCTACGCAGTATTTT. Residues: CASGAVGATQYF.

This clonotype was found many times. The chain joins TRBV7-8 to TRBJ2-7, with D possibly being TRBD1 (6 bases). Trimming shortened V by 1 base and J by 2 bases, and 12 bases separated the two germline ends. This CDR3 is 15 amino acids long. Germline V gene data show CDR1 as SGHVS and CDR2 as FQNEAQ. CDR3 protein: CASSLVAGTTYEQYF. CDR3 nucleotide sequence: TGTGCCAGCAGCTTAGTGGCAGGGACAACCTACGAGCAGTACTTC.